This T cell receptor (beta chain) derives from a study of blood T cell repertoires in COVID-19. Assay used: immunoSEQ multiplex PCR; TCRdb lists only in-frame clones, some missing. This table has roughly 120,000 clones, approximately 85% appearing once. The sequence came from a woman of 80 years or more with COVID-19, enrolled during active disease. The sequencing input was peripheral blood.

CDR3 protein: CASSPFRGNEQFF. The CDR3 bases are TGTGCCAGCAGCCCCTTCCGGGGCAATGAGCAGTTCTTC. This chain links TRBV3-1 (or the pseudogene TRBV3-2) with TRBJ2-1; D is perhaps TRBD2 (5 bases). Between the trimmed V and J ends, which lost 4 bases and 6 bases, there was a span of 10 bases. The CDR3 is 13 residues long. Looked up from germline, CDR1 is LGHDT and CDR2 is YNNKEL (reference sequence).